These 10 T cell receptor beta chains came from one sample sequenced in a study of blood T cells in healthy people across ages. It was with a sample-barcoded 5' primer and a J-beta primer mix that a second PCR of about 6 to 12 cycles was run. TCRdb reanalysed the 5' RACE reads using MiXCR and keeps one entry per CDR3 protein. The sample includes almost 550,000 distinct CDR3 sequences, under 30% of them seen just once. This same sample was also taken into another study, of T cells of mothers and their children.

Sample: blood. The receptors were sampled from a boy younger than 18 in good health.

CDR3 protein: CASSFPGTEQFF. CDR3 DNA sequence: TGTGCCAGCAGTTTCCCCGGAACTGAGCAGTTCTTC. This sequence joins TRBV28 and TRBJ2-5; D unresolved. The J call may be faulty, since TRBJ2-1 better matches the DNA end. The CDR3 loop spans 12 amino acids. The germline gives CDR1 MDHEN, CDR2 SYDVKM.

The J gene is TRBJ2-5, the V gene TRBV10-3, with D uncertain. V was pared by 1 base and J by 5 bases, with 14 bases between. CDR3 size: 15 residues. Germline assignment: CDR1 ENHRY and CDR2 SYGVKD. This chain's CDR3 is CAISEFKNSAETQYF. The CDR3 DNA follows: TGTGCCATCAGTGAGTTTAAGAACAGTGCTGAGACCCAGTACTTC.

This clonotype has only a few counts. This chain uses TRBV7-9 with TRBJ1-1; the D gene is possibly TRBD1 (5 bases). The CDR3 is 14 residues long. V was clipped by 1 base and J by 4 bases, with 10 bases between them. Germline loops: CDR1 SEHNR, CDR2 FQNEAQ (reference sequence). CDR3 amino acids: CASSLVGGSTEAFF. The CDR3 nucleotides read TGTGCCAGCAGCTTAGTCGGGGGATCCACTGAAGCTTTCTTT. The entire variable domain, with the rest obtained from reference TRBV7-9 and TRBJ1-1, is as follows: DTGVSQNPRHKITKRGQNVTFRCDPISEHNRLYWYRQTLGQGPEFLTYFQNEAQLEKSRLLSDRFSAERPKGSFSTLEIQRTEQGDSAMYLCASSLVGGSTEAFFGQGTRLTVV.

This chain links TRBV20-1 with TRBJ1-1, with a weak D call TRBD1 (5 bases). The CDR3 runs 14 residues. Germline V lookup: CDR1 DFQATT, CDR2 SNEGSKA (reference sequence). V was trimmed by 6 bases and J by 0 bases, leaving 14 bases between them. The CDR3 region has the DNA TGCAGTGCCATAGGGGCCAGACTGAACACTGAAGCTTTCTTT. It is translated as CSAIGARLNTEAFF.

DNA of the CDR3: TGCGCCAGCAGCCAAGGTTTCTGGACAGATACGCAGTATTTT. Protein sequence: CASSQGFWTDTQYF. The chain employs TRBV4-1 and TRBJ2-3; D unclear. Per germline, CDR1 MGHRA and CDR2 YSYEKL. The V and J ends lost 1 base and 3 bases respectively, with 8 bases between them. CDR3 length: 14 amino acids.

V and J are TRBV7-9 and TRBJ2-5; possible D gene TRBD2, 5 bases. Near its end, the DNA agrees better with TRBJ2-1, so the J call may be wrong. The length of the CDR3 is 16 residues. Looked up from germline, CDR1 is SEHNR and CDR2 is FQNEAQ (reference sequence). In DNA form, the CDR3 reads TGTGCCAGCAGCCACCCCATCCGGGATTACGGCAATGAGCAGTTCTTC. Its protein is CASSHPIRDYGNEQFF.

The CDR3 protein is CASSFLTGPDSEQYF. CDR3 in DNA: TGCGCCAGCAGCTTTCTGACAGGACCTGATAGCGAGCAGTACTTC. The rearrangement links TRBV5-1 to TRBJ2-7; D perhaps matches TRBD1 (6 bases). The germline V gene encodes CDR1 SGHRS and CDR2 YFSETQ. V was pared by 2 bases and J by 6 bases, with 18 bases between. This CDR3 is built from 15 residues.

This clonotype was seen a handful of times. V usage is TRBV13 and J usage is TRBJ2-5; the D call may be TRBD1 or TRBD2 (6 bases each). V lost 7 bases and J lost 4, with 19 bases in between. Germline V gives CDR1 PRHDT, CDR2 FYEKMQ (reference sequence). CDR3 size: 15 residues. The DNA for the CDR3 is TGTGCCAGCACCCGATCCCGGGGGCACGGAGAGACCCAGTACTTC. Residues: CASTRSRGHGETQYF.

This clonotype was counted between two and nine times. The chain has TRBV7-2 and TRBJ1-5; D gene uncertain. Germline CDR1 and CDR2: SGHTA and FQGNSA. The CDR3 has 15 residues. Trimming shortened V by 3 bases and J by 2 bases, and 11 bases separated the two germline ends. The CDR3 here is CASSFGVFGNQPQHF. CDR3 nucleotides: TGTGCCAGCAGCTTCGGTGTTTTTGGCAATCAGCCCCAGCATTTT.

This clonotype was detected only a few times. This sequence joins TRBV2 and TRBJ1-3; D not certain. Deletions cut 2 bases from V and 0 bases from J, with 11 bases between. Per the germline V gene, CDR1 is SNHLY and CDR2 is FYNNEI. CDR3 size: 16 residues. The DNA of the CDR3 is TGTGCCAGCAGTGAATTGCCAGCCAGCTCTGGAAACACCATATATTTT. Protein product: CASSELPASSGNTIYF.